One and the same sample provided the 16 T cell receptor beta chains below, sequenced in a study of human T cells and chemical hapten exposure (dated by TCRdb to about 2021). Library prep was done by RACE. The sequencer was a NextSeq 500. TCRdb reworked the public reads: Q25 trimming with fastp, MiXCR clone assembly, productive beta chains retained. Each record represents a unique CDR3 protein, reported with the most common genes and DNA among its rows. This sample comprises over 55,000 distinct CDR3 sequences, roughly 11% of them detected only once. Of the sample, 1.4% falls within the top ten clones. This specimen's time point label, interpreted: patch test 3, about 24 weeks after DPC sensitization. The treatment or condition label, as the study defines it: therapeutic diphenylcyclopropenone sensitization with weekly scalp DPC. The sample was whole blood, taken in connection with sensitization to the hapten diphenylcyclopropenone (DPC). Receptor source: a woman between 50 and 59 years old with alopecia areata. Some clones in this sample may be carry-over from other donors' samples.

V is TRBV18 and J is TRBJ2-6; D might be TRBD2 (5 bases). Trimming shortened V by 1 base and J by 1 base, and 5 bases separated the two germline ends. The CDR3 loop spans 15 amino acids. CDR1 and CDR2 (germline): KGHSH, LQKENI. CDR3 bases: TGTGCCAGCTCACCACGGACTTCTGGGGCCAACGTCCTGACTTTC. Its protein is CASSPRTSGANVLTF.

The chain has TRBV9 and TRBJ1-6, with TRBD1 identical over 8 bases. Per germline, CDR1 SGDLS and CDR2 YYNGEE. The CDR3 extends over 15 amino acids. J was trimmed by 10 bases and V by 0 bases; bases with no gene match: 6. The CDR3 sequence is CASSVDTGGRSPLHF. CDR3 sequence (DNA): TGTGCCAGCAGCGTAGATACAGGGGGTAGGTCACCCCTCCACTTT.

This clonotype showed up many times. The chain is built from TRBV7-8 and TRBJ2-1; D is undetermined. V dropped 5 bases and J dropped 5 bases, with 19 bases sitting between them. This CDR3 spans 16 amino acids. Per germline, CDR1 SGHVS and CDR2 FQNEAQ. The CDR3, as DNA: TGTGCCAGCAGCCCCTTGGAAGCGAGAGTTAACAATGAGCAGTTCTTC. It codes for CASSPLEARVNNEQFF.

A word on this clonotype: Given a much more abundant clone one base away, this may be a read error. The genes are TRBV5-1 and TRBJ1-4; D uncertain. V lost 0 bases and J 5 bases, leaving 11 bases between the germline ends. From germline, CDR1 is SGHRS and CDR2 YFSETQ. The CDR3 spans 15 residues. The CDR3 nucleotides are TGCGCCAGCAGCTTGGGTGTAGCGGTGAATGAAAAACTGTTTTTT. Protein: CASSLGVAVNEKLFF.

V usage is TRBV10-2 and J usage is TRBJ1-6, with D maybe TRBD1 (5 bases). With 0 bases removed from V and 8 bases from J, the gap between germline ends came to 14 bases. The germline gives CDR1 WSHSY, CDR2 SAAADI. The CDR3 is 16 amino acids. CDR3 bases: TGCGCCAGCAGTGAGTCCTTTAGGGGCAGGGATTCACCCCTCCACTTT. Its protein product is CASSESFRGRDSPLHF.

This clonotype was seen ten or more times. The chain links TRBV7-9 to TRBJ1-6; a weak D match, TRBD1 (5 bases). V shed 1 base and J shed 10 bases, with 11 bases lying between them. Germline assignment: CDR1 SEHNR and CDR2 FQNEAQ (reference sequence). There are 14 residues in the CDR3. In DNA form, the CDR3 reads TGTGCCAGCAGCTTAGAGGGGCCGGGGTCACCCCTCCACTTT. It translates to CASSLEGPGSPLHF. Using reference TRBV7-9 and TRBJ1-6 for the parts outside the CDR3, the full variable domain is DTGVSQNPRHKITKRGQNVTFRCDPISEHNRLYWYRQTLGQGPEFLTYFQNEAQLEKSRLLSDRFSAERPKGSFSTLEIQRTEQGDSAMYLCASSLEGPGSPLHFGNGTRLTVT.

This clonotype was seen at least ten times. The V and J genes are TRBV10-3 and TRBJ1-6; maybe TRBD1 (5 bases). The CDR3 totals 15 residues. V was shortened by 9 bases and J by 8 bases, with 20 bases between the two germline ends. Germline CDR1 is ENHRY and CDR2 is SYGVKD. This chain's CDR3 is CAIGPGTSPYSPLHF. The CDR3, as DNA: TGTGCCATAGGCCCCGGGACTTCACCCTATTCACCCCTCCACTTT.

This clonotype was detected many times. The chain carries TRBV18 and TRBJ1-2, with a tentative D call TRBD1 (6 bases). The V gene's germline CDR1 is KGHSH and CDR2 LQKENI. Trimming took off 5 bases at V and 6 bases at J, with 10 bases between the two ends. This CDR3 is 12 amino acids long. CDR3: CASSLQGDGYTF. Written as DNA, the CDR3 is TGTGCCAGCTCATTACAGGGCGATGGCTACACCTTC.

The chain joins TRBV27 to TRBJ2-3; 12 nucleotides align to TRBD2. Per germline, CDR1 MNHEY and CDR2 SMNVEV (reference sequence). The length of the CDR3 is 19 residues. Trimming removed 4 bases from V and 0 bases from J; junction bases left unmatched: 11. CDR3 DNA: TGTGCCAGCAGTTCGAAAGACCCAGGACTAGCGGGAAGCACAGATACGCAGTATTTT. Amino acids: CASSSKDPGLAGSTDTQYF.

J is TRBJ2-7 and V is TRBV7-2; D is unclear. Trimming took off 1 base at V and 6 bases at J, with 10 bases between the two ends. CDR1 SGHTA and CDR2 FQGNSA come from the germline V gene. The CDR3 runs to 13 residues. The CDR3 protein is CASSLDLKGEQYF. CDR3 nucleotide sequence: TGTGCCAGCAGCTTAGATCTGAAGGGCGAGCAGTACTTC.

The chain is built from TRBV5-1 and TRBJ2-3, with TRBD2 matching over 9 bases. J lost 7 bases, V lost 1 base, and 10 bases had no gene match. Germline V CDR1 and CDR2: SGHRS, YFSETQ. CDR3 length: 16 residues. In DNA form, the CDR3 reads TGCGCCAGCAGCTTGTCGGGTAGCGGGAGTCTAAATACGCAGTATTTT. Translating it yields CASSLSGSGSLNTQYF.

This clonotype was detected ten times or more. J is TRBJ2-7 and V is TRBV9; 9 nucleotides align to TRBD2. This CDR3 contains 15 residues. V shed 0 bases and J 5 bases; nucleotides not matched to a gene: 6. Germline assignment: CDR1 SGDLS and CDR2 YYNGEE. CDR3: CASSVVAGLAHEQYF. CDR3 in DNA: TGTGCCAGCAGCGTAGTGGCGGGACTAGCCCACGAGCAGTACTTC.

This clonotype was counted ten times or more. The chain has TRBV6-5 and TRBJ2-5; D call uncertain. The CDR3 is made up of 13 amino acids. Germline V gene sequence: CDR1 MNHEY, CDR2 SVGAGI. Trimming took off 0 bases at V and 5 bases at J, with 7 bases between the two ends. The CDR3 DNA follows: TGTGCCAGCAGTTACTCTTGGTCTGAGACCCAGTACTTC. It yields the protein CASSYSWSETQYF.

This clonotype was recorded at least ten times. The CDR3 region is CASSTGTGPYEQYF. Here the CDR3 DNA reads TGTGCCAGCAGCACCGGGACAGGGCCCTACGAGCAGTACTTC. V gene TRBV5-4 combines with J gene TRBJ2-7, with 9 positions matching TRBD1. Germline-derived CDR1 and CDR2 are SGHNT and YYREEE (reference sequence). This CDR3 is 14 amino acids long. Unmatched junction bases numbered 4, after V lost 4 bases and J lost 2 bases.

This clonotype showed up many times. The chain employs TRBV7-9 and TRBJ2-7; either TRBD1 or TRBD2 may fit D (5 bases each). CDR1 is SEHNR and CDR2 is FQNEAQ in the germline V gene (reference sequence). The CDR3 runs to 11 residues. The V gene lost 8 bases and the J gene lost 2 bases, with 7 bases spanning the gap. The CDR3 is CASGGTYEQYF. CDR3 in DNA: TGTGCCAGCGGGGGTACCTACGAGCAGTACTTC.

This clonotype was observed a few times. This chain uses TRBV6-5 with TRBJ1-3, with D perhaps TRBD1 (5 bases). Germline lookup yields CDR1 MNHEY and CDR2 SVGAGI. This CDR3 has 14 residues. V was clipped by 5 bases and J by 0 bases, with 8 bases between them. The CDR3 DNA reads TGTGCCAGCAGTCTGGGGCACTCTGGAAACACCATATATTTT. The encoded protein is CASSLGHSGNTIYF.